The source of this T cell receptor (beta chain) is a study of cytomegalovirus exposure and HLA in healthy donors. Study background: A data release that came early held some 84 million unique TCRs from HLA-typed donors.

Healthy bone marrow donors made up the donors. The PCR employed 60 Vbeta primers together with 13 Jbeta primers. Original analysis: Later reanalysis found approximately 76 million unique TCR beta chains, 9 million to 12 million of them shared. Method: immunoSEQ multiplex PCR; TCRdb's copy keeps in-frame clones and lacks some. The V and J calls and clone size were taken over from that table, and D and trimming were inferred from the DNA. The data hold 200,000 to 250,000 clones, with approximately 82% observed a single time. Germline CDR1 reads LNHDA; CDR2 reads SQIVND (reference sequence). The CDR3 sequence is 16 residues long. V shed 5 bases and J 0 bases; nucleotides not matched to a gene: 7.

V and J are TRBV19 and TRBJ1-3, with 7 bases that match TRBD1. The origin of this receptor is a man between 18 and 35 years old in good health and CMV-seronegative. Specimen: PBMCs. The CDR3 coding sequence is TGTGCCAGTAGTTATGGCAGGGACAGCTCTGGAAACACCATATATTTT. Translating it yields CASSYGRDSSGNTIYF.